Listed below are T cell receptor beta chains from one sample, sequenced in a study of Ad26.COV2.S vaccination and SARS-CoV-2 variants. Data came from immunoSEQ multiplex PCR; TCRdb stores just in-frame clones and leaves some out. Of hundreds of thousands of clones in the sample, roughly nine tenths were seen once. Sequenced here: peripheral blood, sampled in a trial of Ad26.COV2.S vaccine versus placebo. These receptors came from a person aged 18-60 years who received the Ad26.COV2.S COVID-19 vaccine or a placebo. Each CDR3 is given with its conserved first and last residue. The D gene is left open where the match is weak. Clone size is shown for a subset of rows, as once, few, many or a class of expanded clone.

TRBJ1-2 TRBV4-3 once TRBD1 CASSQDRTGGLGGYTF TGCGCCAGCAGCCAAGATAGAACAGGGGGCTTGGGGGGCTACACCTTC
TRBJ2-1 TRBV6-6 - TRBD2 CASSRSIAGEYNEQFF TGTGCCAGCAGCCGTAGTATAGCGGGGGAGTACAATGAGCAGTTCTTC
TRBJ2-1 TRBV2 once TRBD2 CASSARLAGAYNEQFF TGTGCCAGCAGTGCAAGACTAGCGGGGGCCTACAATGAGCAGTTCTTC
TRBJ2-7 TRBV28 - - CASYPGRFGYEQYF TGTGCCAGTTACCCAGGGAGATTCGGCTACGAGCAGTACTTC
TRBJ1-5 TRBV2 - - CASSGDPPGSQSQHF TGTGCCAGCAGTGGAGACCCCCCCGGTAGTCAGTCCCAGCATTTT
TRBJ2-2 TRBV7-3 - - CASSFNGGGTGELFF TGTGCCAGCAGCTTCAACGGGGGCGGCACCGGGGAGCTGTTTTTT
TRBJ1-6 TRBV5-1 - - CASSLLSPNSPLHF TGCGCCAGCAGCTTGCTATCCCCGAATTCACCCCTCCACTTT
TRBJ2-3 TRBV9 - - CASKRGPAPSTDTQYF TGTGCCAGCAAAAGAGGGCCCGCCCCGAGCACAGATACGCAGTATTTT
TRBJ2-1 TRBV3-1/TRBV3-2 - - CASSQEPGSYNEQFF TGTGCCAGCAGCCAAGAACCGGGGTCCTACAATGAGCAGTTCTTC
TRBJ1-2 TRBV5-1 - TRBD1 CASSIKQGAGDGYTF TGCGCCAGCAGCATCAAACAGGGGGCCGGGGATGGCTACACCTTC
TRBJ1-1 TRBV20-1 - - CSARGDTEAFF TGCAGTGCTAGAGGGGACACTGAAGCTTTCTTT
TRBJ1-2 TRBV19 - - CASGGVPYGYTF TGTGCCAGTGGGGGGGTCCCCTATGGCTACACCTTC
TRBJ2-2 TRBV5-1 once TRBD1 CASSLYQGAGTGELFF TGCGCCAGCAGCTTATACCAGGGGGCAGGCACCGGGGAGCTGTTTTTT
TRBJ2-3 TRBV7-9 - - CASSFRHTQYF TGTGCCAGCAGCTTCAGACATACGCAGTATTTT
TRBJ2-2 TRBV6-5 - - CASRDPTAGELFF TGTGCCAGCAGGGACCCTACAGCCGGGGAGCTGTTTTTT
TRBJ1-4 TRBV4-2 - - CAGSAFLNEKLFF TGTGCCGGCAGCGCTTTCCTCAATGAAAAACTGTTTTTT
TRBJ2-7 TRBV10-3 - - CATRRQGGPDEQYF TGTGCCACTAGGAGGCAGGGGGGGCCGGACGAGCAGTACTTC
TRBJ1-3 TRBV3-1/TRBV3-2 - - CASSQGRASSGNTIYF TGTGCCAGCAGCCAGGGACGGGCCAGCTCTGGAAACACCATATATTTT
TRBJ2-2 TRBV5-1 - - CASSLAPHTGELFF TGCGCCAGCAGCTTGGCCCCCCACACCGGGGAGCTGTTTTTT
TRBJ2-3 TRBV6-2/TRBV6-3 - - CASSSRDTQYF TGTGCCAGCAGTTCGAGAGATACGCAGTATTTT
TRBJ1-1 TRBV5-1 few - CASSLEGWLPNTEAFF TGCGCCAGCAGCTTGGAAGGTTGGTTACCGAACACTGAAGCTTTCTTT
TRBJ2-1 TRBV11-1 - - CASSLGGVSSYNEQFF TGTGCCAGCAGCTTAGGCGGGGTCAGCTCCTACAATGAGCAGTTCTTC
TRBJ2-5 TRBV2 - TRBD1 CASSSTGVETQYF TGTGCCAGCAGCTCAACAGGGGTAGAGACCCAGTACTTC
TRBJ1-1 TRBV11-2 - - CASSLSWGRGTNTEAFF TGTGCCAGCAGCTTATCTTGGGGGAGGGGTACGAACACTGAAGCTTTCTTT
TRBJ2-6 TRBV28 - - CASSSPRAGGANVLTF TGTGCCAGCAGTTCTCCCCGAGCTGGTGGGGCCAACGTCCTGACTTTC
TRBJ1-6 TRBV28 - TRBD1 CASSTGQINSPLHF TGTGCCAGCAGCACGGGACAGATTAATTCACCCCTCCACTTT
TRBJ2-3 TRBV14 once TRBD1 CASSGRDRARDTQYF TGTGCCAGCAGCGGCCGGGACAGGGCCAGAGATACGCAGTATTTT
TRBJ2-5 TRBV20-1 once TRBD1 CSASGTGARYF TGCAGTGCTTCCGGAACAGGGGCGCGATACTTC
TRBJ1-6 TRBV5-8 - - CASSLALFAGSGNSPLHF TGTGCCAGCAGCTTGGCCCTCTTTGCGGGGAGTGGGAATTCACCCCTCCACTTT
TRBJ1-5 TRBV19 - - CASGGLQRVQPQHF TGTGCCAGTGGGGGGCTTCAAAGGGTTCAGCCCCAGCATTTT
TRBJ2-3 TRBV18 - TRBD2 CASSPTSGGAYGTDTQYF TGTGCCAGCTCACCCACTAGCGGGGGGGCTTACGGCACAGATACGCAGTATTTT
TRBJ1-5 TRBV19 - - CASSTHTGYNQPQHF TGTGCCAGTAGTACCCACACAGGGTACAATCAGCCCCAGCATTTT
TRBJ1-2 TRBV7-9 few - CATWTANYGYTF TGTGCCACCTGGACAGCGAACTATGGCTACACCTTC
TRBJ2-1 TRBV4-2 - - CASSQGVGSGALVF -
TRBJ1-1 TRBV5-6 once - CASSLEGGELAFF TGTGCCAGCAGCTTGGAGGGAGGTGAGTTGGCTTTCTTT
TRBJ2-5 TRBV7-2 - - CASSLGFHPETQYF TGTGCCAGCAGCTTGGGGTTCCACCCGGAGACCCAGTACTTC
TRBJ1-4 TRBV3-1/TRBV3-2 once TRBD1 CASSPGQGAVNEKLFF TGTGCCAGCAGCCCCGGACAGGGGGCAGTTAATGAAAAACTGTTTTTT
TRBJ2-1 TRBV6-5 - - CASSPRRDTQFF TGTGCCAGCAGCCCACGCCGGGATACGCAGTTCTTC
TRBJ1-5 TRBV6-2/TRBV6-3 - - CASSYDAYGGAQHF TGTGCCAGCAGTTACGACGCGTACGGTGGGGCCCAGCATTTT
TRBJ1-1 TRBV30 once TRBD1 CAWNQGARTTEAFF TGTGCCTGGAATCAGGGGGCTCGGACGACTGAAGCTTTCTTT
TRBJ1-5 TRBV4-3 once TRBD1 CASSQGGQGLYQPQHF TGCGCCAGCAGCCAAGGAGGACAGGGGCTCTATCAGCCCCAGCATTTT
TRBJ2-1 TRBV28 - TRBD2 CASIPGGGYNNEQFF TGTGCCAGCATACCGGGGGGGGGTTATAACAATGAGCAGTTCTTC
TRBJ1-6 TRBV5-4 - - CASIPDGGDYNSPLHF TGTGCCAGCATCCCGGATGGGGGCGACTATAATTCACCCCTCCACTTT
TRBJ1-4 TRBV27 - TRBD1 CASGRTGVEKLFF TGTGCCAGCGGCCGGACAGGGGTCGAAAAACTGTTTTTT
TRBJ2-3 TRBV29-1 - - CSVEHPRTDTQYF TGCAGCGTTGAACACCCTCGGACAGATACGCAGTATTTT
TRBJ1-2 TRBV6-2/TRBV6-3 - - CASSPRGGLIHGYTF TGTGCCAGCAGTCCCAGGGGAGGCCTTATACATGGCTACACCTTC
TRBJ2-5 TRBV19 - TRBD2 CASSRGVQETQYF TGTGCCAGTAGTCGGGGGGTCCAAGAGACCCAGTACTTC
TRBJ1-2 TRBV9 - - CASSVDKMGYTF TGTGCCAGCAGCGTAGATAAAATGGGCTACACCTTC
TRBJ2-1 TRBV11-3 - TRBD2 CASSHLDGGGTYNEQFF TGTGCCAGCAGCCACCTCGACGGGGGGGGCACCTACAATGAGCAGTTCTTC